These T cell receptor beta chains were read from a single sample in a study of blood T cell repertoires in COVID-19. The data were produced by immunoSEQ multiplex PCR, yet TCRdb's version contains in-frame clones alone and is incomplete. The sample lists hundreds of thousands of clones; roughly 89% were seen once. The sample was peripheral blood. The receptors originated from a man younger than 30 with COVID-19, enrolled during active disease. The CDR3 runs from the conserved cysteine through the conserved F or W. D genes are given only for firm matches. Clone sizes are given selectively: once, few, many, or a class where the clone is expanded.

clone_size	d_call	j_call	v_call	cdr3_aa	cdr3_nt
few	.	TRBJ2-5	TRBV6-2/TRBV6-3	CASSYWGDQETQYF	TGTGCCAGCAGTTATTGGGGCGATCAAGAGACCCAGTACTTC
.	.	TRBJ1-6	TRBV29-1	CSTSQGRNSPLHF	TGCAGCACGTCCCAGGGTCGAAATTCACCCCTCCACTTT
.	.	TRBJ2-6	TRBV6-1	CASSEMGSSGANVLTF	TGTGCCAGCAGTGAAATGGGCAGCTCTGGGGCCAACGTCCTGACTTTC
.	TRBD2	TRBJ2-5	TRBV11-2	CASSFEGSSGGIQETQYF	TGTGCCAGCAGCTTCGAAGGCAGTAGCGGGGGAATTCAAGAGACCCAGTACTTC
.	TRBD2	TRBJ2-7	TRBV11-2	CASSLASGGAYEQYF	TGTGCCAGCAGCTTAGCTAGCGGGGGGGCCTACGAGCAGTACTTC
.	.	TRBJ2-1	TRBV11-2	CASSLGLNNEQFF	TGTGCCAGCAGCTTAGGTCTTAACAATGAGCAGTTCTTC
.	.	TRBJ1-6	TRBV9	CASSVNRDGSPLHF	TGTGCCAGCAGCGTGAACAGGGATGGATCACCCCTCCACTTT
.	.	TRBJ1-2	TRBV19	CASSIDRGSYGYTF	TGTGCCAGTAGTATAGATCGAGGATCCTATGGCTACACCTTC
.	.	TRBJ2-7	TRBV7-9	CASTGLSYEQYF	TGTGCCAGCACCGGGCTTTCCTACGAGCAGTACTTC
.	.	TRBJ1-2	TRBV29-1	CSVRGWADYGYTF	TGCAGCGTTAGGGGTTGGGCAGACTATGGCTACACCTTC
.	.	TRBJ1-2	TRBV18	CASSPKSQGARLTGDTF	TGTGCCAGCTCACCAAAATCCCAGGGAGCGAGGTTGACGGGAGACACCTTC
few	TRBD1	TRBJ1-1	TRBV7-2	CASSVDRDAAPTEAFF	TGTGCCAGCAGCGTGGACAGGGACGCCGCTCCAACTGAAGCTTTCTTT
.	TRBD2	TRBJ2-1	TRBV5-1	CASSQTSSNEQFF	TGCGCCAGCAGCCAGACTAGCTCCAATGAGCAGTTCTTC
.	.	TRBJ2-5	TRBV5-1	CASSLVGLGRETQYF	TGCGCCAGCAGCTTGGTTGGATTGGGCCGGGAGACCCAGTACTTC
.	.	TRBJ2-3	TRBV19	CASSFFGGSQYF	TGTGCCAGTAGCTTCTTTGGAGGGTCGCAGTATTTT
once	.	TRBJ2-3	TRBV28	CASSGGPDTQYF	TGTGCCAGCAGTGGAGGCCCAGATACGCAGTATTTT
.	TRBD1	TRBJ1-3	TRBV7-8	CASSPTRDSSGNTIYF	TGTGCCAGCAGCCCTACCCGGGACAGCTCTGGAAACACCATATATTTT
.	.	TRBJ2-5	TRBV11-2	CASSAGPQETQYF	TGTGCCAGCAGCGCGGGACCCCAAGAGACCCAGTACTTC
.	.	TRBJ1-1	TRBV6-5	CASTRGWNTEAFF	TGTGCCAGCACCCGCGGGTGGAACACTGAAGCTTTCTTT
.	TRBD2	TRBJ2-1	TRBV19	CASSIPSGSPSYNEQFF	TGTGCCAGTAGTATCCCTAGCGGGAGCCCCTCCTACAATGAGCAGTTCTTC
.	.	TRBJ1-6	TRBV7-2	CASSWAKNNSPLHF	TGTGCCAGCAGCTGGGCGAAGAATAATTCACCCCTCCACTTT
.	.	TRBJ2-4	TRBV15	CATSSPRKTKNIQYF	TGTGCCACCAGCAGCCCTAGAAAAACCAAAAACATTCAGTACTTC
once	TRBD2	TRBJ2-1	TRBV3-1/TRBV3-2	CASTLAGGWNEQFF	TGTGCCAGTACTCTAGCGGGGGGGTGGAATGAGCAGTTCTTC
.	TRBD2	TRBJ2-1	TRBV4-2	CAAMGLAYNEQFF	TGTGCCGCGATGGGACTAGCGTACAATGAGCAGTTCTTC
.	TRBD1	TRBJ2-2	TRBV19	CASSHGDRGTGELFF	TGTGCCAGTAGCCATGGAGACAGGGGTACCGGGGAGCTGTTTTTT
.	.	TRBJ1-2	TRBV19	CASSIQGGYGYTF	TGTGCCAGTAGTATCCAGGGCGGTTATGGCTACACCTTC
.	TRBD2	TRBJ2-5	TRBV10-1	CASSESGAGDQETQYF	TGCGCCAGCAGTGAGTCGGGAGCGGGGGACCAAGAGACCCAGTACTTC
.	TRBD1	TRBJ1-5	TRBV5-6	CASSIRQGGFSNQPQHF	TGTGCCAGCAGCATTCGACAGGGAGGTTTCAGCAATCAGCCCCAGCATTTT
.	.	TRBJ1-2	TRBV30	CAWRLGVGGYTF	TGTGCCTGGAGATTGGGAGTTGGAGGCTACACCTTC
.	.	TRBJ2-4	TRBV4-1	CASSQEGISFGNIQYF	TGCGCCAGCAGCCAAGAAGGAATTAGCTTCGGCAACATTCAGTACTTC
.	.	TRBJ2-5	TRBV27	CASSPTRETQYF	TGTGCCAGCAGTCCGACACGGGAGACCCAGTACTTC
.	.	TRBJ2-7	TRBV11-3	CASSFGQTSYEQYF	TGTGCCAGCAGCTTCGGACAGACTTCCTACGAGCAGTACTTC
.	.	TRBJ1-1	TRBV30	CAWSFTKENTEAFF	TGTGCCTGGAGTTTCACTAAGGAGAACACTGAAGCTTTCTTT
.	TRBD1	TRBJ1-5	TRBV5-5	CASSLSGTANQPQHF	TGTGCCAGCAGCTTGTCAGGGACAGCTAATCAGCCCCAGCATTTT
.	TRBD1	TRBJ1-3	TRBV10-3	CAISGGDRVSGNTIYF	TGTGCCATCAGTGGAGGGGACAGGGTATCGGGAAACACCATATATTTT
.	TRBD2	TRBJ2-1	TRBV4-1	CASSQSDPGLGLDEQFF	TGCGCCAGCAGCCAGTCCGACCCGGGACTAGGGCTCGATGAGCAGTTCTTC
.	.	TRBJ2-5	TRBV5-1	CASSGGRETQYF	TGCGCCAGCAGCGGGGGCAGGGAGACCCAGTACTTC
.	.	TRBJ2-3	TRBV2	CASSETEGEFTDTQYF	TGTGCCAGCAGTGAAACAGAGGGGGAGTTCACAGATACGCAGTATTTT
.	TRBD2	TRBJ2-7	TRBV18	CASSPTSGGPSYEQYF	TGTGCCAGCTCACCCACTAGCGGGGGGCCCTCCTACGAGCAGTACTTC
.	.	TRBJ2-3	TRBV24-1	CATSDSPGGSGTDTQYF	TGTGCCACCAGTGACTCCCCAGGGGGGTCGGGCACAGATACGCAGTATTTT
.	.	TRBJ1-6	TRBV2	CASIPTSGSNSPLHF	TGTGCCAGCATTCCTACTTCAGGGTCCAATTCACCCCTCCACTTT
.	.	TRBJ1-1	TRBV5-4	CASSSPDSGAFF	TGTGCCAGCAGCTCTCCGGACAGTGGAGCTTTCTTT
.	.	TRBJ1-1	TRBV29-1	CSVTGSYMNTEAFF	TGCAGCGTAACAGGGAGTTACATGAACACTGAAGCTTTCTTT
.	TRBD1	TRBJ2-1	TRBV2	CASRDRVYNEQFF	TGTGCCAGCAGGGACAGGGTATACAATGAGCAGTTCTTC
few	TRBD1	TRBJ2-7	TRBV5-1	CASSPTGGRAPYEQYF	TGCGCCAGCAGCCCTACAGGGGGAAGGGCCCCCTACGAGCAGTACTTC
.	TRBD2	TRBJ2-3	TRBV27	CASSLFPAGGVRDTQYF	TGTGCCAGCAGTTTATTTCCCGCGGGGGGGGTGAGAGATACGCAGTATTTT
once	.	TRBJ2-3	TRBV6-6	CASSFRQKGLSDTQYF	TGTGCCAGCAGTTTCCGACAAAAGGGGCTTTCAGATACGCAGTATTTT
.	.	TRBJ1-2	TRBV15	CATSRIPGEYGYTF	TGTGCCACCAGCAGAATACCGGGGGAGTATGGCTACACCTTC
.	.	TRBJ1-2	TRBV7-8	CASSQDRYGYTF	TGTGCCAGCAGCCAGGACAGATATGGCTACACCTTC
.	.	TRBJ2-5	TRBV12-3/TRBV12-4	CASSFGLKETQYF	TGTGCCAGCAGTTTTGGCCTTAAAGAGACCCAGTACTTC
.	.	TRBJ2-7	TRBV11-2	CASSPPGPSDEQYF	TGTGCCAGCAGCCCACCTGGGCCTAGCGACGAGCAGTACTTC